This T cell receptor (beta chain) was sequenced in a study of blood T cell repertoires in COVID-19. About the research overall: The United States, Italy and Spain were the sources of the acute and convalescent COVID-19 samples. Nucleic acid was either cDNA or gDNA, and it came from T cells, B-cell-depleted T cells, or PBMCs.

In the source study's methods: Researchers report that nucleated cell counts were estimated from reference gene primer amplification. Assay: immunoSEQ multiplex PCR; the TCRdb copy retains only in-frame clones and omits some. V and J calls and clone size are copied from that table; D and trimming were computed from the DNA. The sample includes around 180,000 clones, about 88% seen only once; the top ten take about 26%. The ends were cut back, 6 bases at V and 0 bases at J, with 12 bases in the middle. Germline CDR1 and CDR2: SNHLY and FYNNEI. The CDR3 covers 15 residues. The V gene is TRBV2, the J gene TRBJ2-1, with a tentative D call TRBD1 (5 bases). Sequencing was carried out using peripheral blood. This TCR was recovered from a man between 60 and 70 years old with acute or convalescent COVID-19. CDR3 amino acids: CASRVQGSSYNEQFF. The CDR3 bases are TGTGCCAGCAGGGTGCAGGGATCCTCCTACAATGAGCAGTTCTTC.